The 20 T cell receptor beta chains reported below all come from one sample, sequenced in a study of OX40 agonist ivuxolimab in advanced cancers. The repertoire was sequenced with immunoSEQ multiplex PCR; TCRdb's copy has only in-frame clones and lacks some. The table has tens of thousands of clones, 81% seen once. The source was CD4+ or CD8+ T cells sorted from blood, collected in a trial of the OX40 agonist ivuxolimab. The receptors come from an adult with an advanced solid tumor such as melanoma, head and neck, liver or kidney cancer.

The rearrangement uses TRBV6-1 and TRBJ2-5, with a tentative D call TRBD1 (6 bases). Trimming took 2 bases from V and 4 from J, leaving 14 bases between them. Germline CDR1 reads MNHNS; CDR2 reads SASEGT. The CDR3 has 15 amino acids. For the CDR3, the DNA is TGTGCCAGCAGTGAACTGGGGGCTGGAGTAGAGACCCAGTACTTC. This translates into CASSELGAGVETQYF.

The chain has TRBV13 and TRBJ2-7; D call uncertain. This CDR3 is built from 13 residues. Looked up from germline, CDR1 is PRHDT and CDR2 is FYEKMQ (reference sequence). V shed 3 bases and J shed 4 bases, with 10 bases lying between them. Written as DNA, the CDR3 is TGTGCCAGCAGCTTGAACGGGCGATACGAGCAGTACTTC. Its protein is CASSLNGRYEQYF.

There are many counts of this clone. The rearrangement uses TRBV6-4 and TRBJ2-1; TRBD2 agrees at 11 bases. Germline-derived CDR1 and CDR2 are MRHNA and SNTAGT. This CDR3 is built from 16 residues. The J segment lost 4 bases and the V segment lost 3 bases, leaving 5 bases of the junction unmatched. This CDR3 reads CASSEDSGRGYNEQFF. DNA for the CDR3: TGTGCCAGCAGTGAGGATAGCGGGAGGGGTTACAATGAGCAGTTCTTC.

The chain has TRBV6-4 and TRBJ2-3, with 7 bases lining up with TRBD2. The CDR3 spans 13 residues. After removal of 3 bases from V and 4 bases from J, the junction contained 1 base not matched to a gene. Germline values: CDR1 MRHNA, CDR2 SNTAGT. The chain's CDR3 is CASSERGADTQYF. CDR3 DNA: TGTGCCAGCAGTGAACGGGGGGCAGATACGCAGTATTTT.

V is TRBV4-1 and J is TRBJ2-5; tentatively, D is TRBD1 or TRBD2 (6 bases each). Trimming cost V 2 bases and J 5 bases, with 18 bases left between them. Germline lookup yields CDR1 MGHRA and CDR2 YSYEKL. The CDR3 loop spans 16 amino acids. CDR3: CASSQFRGPSMETQYF. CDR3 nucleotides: TGCGCCAGCAGCCAATTCCGGGGGCCTTCTATGGAGACCCAGTACTTC.

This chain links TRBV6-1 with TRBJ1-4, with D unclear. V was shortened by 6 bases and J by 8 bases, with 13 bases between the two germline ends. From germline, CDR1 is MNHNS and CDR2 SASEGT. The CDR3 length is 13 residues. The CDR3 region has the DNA TGTGCCAGCAGCTACCGGGAAATGGAAAAACTGTTTTTT. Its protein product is CASSYREMEKLFF.

CDR3: CASSFSGGAYNEQFF. The CDR3, as DNA: TGCGCCAGCAGCTTTAGCGGGGGGGCCTACAATGAGCAGTTCTTC. V gene TRBV4-1 combines with J gene TRBJ2-1; TRBD2 matches at 11 bases. The CDR3 loop spans 15 amino acids. The junction had 2 bases not matched to a gene; V was cut back by 5 bases and J by 2 bases. CDR1 and CDR2 (germline): MGHRA, YSYEKL.

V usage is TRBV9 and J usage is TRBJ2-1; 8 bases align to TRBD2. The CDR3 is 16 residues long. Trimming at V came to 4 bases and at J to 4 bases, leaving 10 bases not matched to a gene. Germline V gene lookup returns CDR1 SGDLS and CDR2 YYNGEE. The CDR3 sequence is CASSPRLARGYNEQFF. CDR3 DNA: TGTGCCAGCAGCCCACGACTAGCGAGAGGGTACAATGAGCAGTTCTTC.

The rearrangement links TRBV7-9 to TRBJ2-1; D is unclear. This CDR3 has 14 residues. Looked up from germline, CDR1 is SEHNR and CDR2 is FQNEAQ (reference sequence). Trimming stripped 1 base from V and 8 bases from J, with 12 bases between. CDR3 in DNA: TGTGCCAGCAGCTTAGAGAATCGTGGGGATGAGCAGTTCTTC. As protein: CASSLENRGDEQFF.

The chain's CDR3 is CASKDGSSYNSPLHF. The CDR3 coding sequence is TGTGCCAGCAAGGACGGGAGCTCCTATAATTCACCCCTCCACTTT. The V call is TRBV27, the J call TRBJ1-6, with D hard to call. The germline V gene has CDR1 MNHEY and CDR2 SMNVEV (reference sequence). Between the trimmed V and J ends, which lost 7 bases and 0 bases, there was a span of 10 bases. The CDR3 has 15 amino acids.

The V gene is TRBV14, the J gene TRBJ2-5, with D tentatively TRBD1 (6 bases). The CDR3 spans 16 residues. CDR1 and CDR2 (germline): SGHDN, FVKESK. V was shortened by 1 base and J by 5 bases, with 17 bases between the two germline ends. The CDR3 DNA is TGTGCCAGCAGCCAAGTTGGGGGCTCGTATCTGGAGACCCAGTACTTC. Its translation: CASSQVGGSYLETQYF.

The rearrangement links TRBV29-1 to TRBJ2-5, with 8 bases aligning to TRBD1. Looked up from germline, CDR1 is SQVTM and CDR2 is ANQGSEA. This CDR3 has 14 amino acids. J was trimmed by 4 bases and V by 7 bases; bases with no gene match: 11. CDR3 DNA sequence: TGCAGCGCAAGCATAGGACAGGGTCCAGAGACCCAGTACTTC. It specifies CSASIGQGPETQYF. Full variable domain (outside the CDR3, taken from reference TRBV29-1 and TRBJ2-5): SAVISQKPSRDICQRGTSLTIQCQVDSQVTMMFWYRQQPGQSLTLIATANQGSEATYESGFVIDKFPISRPNLTFSTLTVSNMSPEDSSIYLCSASIGQGPETQYFGPGTRLLVL.

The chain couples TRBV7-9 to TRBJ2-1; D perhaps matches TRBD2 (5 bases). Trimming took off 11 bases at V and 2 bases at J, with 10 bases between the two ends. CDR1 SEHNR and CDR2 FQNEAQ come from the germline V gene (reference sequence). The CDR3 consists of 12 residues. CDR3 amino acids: CAGSTTYNEQFF. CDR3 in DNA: TGTGCCGGCTCGACTACCTACAATGAGCAGTTCTTC.

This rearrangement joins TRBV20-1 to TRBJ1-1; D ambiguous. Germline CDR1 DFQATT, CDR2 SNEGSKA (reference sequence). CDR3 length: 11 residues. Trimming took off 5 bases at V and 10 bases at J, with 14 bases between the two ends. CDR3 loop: CSASRATRAFF. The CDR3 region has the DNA TGCAGTGCTTCGCGGGCCACTAGAGCTTTCTTT.

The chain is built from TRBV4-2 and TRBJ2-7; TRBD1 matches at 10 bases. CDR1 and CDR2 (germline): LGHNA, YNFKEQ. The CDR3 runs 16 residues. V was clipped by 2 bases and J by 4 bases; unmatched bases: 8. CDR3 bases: TGTGCCAGCAGCCAAAGCGGGACAGGGGTTTCTTACGAGCAGTACTTC. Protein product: CASSQSGTGVSYEQYF.

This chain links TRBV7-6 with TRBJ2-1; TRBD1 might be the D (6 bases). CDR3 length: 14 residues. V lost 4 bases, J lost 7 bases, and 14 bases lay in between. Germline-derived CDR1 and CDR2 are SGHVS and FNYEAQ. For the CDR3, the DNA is TGTGCCAGCAGCTGGGGGCAGGGAACGAATGAGCAGTTCTTC. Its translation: CASSWGQGTNEQFF.

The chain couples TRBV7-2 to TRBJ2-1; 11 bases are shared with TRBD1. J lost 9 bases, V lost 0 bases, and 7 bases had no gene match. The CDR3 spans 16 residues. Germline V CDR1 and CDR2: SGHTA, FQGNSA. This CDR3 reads CASSLARTGGGGEQFF. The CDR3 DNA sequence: TGTGCCAGCAGCTTAGCGAGGACAGGGGGCGGAGGTGAGCAGTTCTTC.

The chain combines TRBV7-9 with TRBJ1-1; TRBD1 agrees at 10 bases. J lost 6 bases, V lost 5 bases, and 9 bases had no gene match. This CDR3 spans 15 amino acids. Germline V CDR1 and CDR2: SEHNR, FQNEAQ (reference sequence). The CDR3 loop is CASSARDRGSSEAFF. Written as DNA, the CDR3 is TGTGCCAGCAGCGCCCGGGACAGGGGCTCATCTGAAGCTTTCTTT.

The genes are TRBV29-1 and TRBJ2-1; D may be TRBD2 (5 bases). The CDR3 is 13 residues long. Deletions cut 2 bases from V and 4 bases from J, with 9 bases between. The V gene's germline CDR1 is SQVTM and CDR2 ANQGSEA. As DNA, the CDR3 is TGCAGCGTTGAATTAGCGATTTACAATGAGCAGTTCTTC. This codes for CSVELAIYNEQFF.

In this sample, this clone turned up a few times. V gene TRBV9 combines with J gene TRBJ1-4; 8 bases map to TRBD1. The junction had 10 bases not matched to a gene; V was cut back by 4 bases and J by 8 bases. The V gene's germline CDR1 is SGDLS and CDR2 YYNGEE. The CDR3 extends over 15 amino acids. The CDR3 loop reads CASSISDRAWEKLFF. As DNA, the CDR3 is TGTGCCAGCAGCATCTCGGACAGGGCATGGGAAAAACTGTTTTTT. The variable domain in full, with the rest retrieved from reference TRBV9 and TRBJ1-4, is DSGVTQTPKHLITATGQRVTLRCSPRSGDLSVYWYQQSLDQGLQFLIQYYNGEERAKGNILERFSAQQFPDLHSELNLSSLELGDSALYFCASSISDRAWEKLFFGSGTQLSVL.